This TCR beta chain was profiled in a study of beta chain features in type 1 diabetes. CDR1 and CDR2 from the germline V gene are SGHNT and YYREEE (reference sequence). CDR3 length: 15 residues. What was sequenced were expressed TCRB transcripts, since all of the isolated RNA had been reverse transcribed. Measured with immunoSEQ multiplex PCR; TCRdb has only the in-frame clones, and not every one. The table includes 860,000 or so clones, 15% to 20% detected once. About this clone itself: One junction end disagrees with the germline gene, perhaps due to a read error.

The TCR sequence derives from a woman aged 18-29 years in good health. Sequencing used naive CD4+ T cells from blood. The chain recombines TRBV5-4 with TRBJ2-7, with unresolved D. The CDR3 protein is CASSQDPRQAYEQYF. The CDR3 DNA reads TGCGCCAGCAGCCAAGATCCCCGGCAAGCCTACGAGCAGTACTTC.